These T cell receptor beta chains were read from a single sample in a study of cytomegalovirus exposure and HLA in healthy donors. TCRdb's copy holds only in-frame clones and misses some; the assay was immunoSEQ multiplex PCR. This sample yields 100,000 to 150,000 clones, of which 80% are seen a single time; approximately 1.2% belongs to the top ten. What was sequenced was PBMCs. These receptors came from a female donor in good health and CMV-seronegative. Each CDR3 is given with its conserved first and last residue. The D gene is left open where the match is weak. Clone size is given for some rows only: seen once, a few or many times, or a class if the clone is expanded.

TGCGCCAGCAGCCTGGGCCTTCGAGGGTCCTACGAGCAGTACTTC,CASSLGLRGSYEQYF,.,.,TRBJ2-7,TRBV4-1
TGTGCCAGCAGCTTGTTCCGGGACAGGGGGCGAGGCGAAAAACTGTTTTTT,CASSLFRDRGRGEKLFF,TRBD1,.,TRBJ1-4,TRBV5-6
TGTGCCAGCAGCGTAGTTTTGGGGGGTCCGAATGAGCAGTTCTTC,CASSVVLGGPNEQFF,.,.,TRBJ2-1,TRBV9
TGTGCCAGCAGCTTAGATCCGGGACACCCACAGTTCTTC,CASSLDPGHPQFF,.,.,TRBJ2-1,TRBV11-2
TGTGCCAGCAGCCCTCATTCGGCTGGGGCCAACGGCCTGACTTTC,CASSPHSAGANGLTF,.,.,TRBJ2-6,TRBV5-6
TGCGCCAGCAGCCAGCCCCCGGGACAGGGTGATTCACCCCTCCACTTT,CASSQPPGQGDSPLHF,TRBD1,.,TRBJ1-6,TRBV4-1
TGCGCCAGCAGCCAGGGACAGGGGTATGGCTACACCTTC,CASSQGQGYGYTF,TRBD1,.,TRBJ1-2,TRBV5-1
TGTGCCAGCAGATTCCTAAATGAAAAACTGTTTTTT,CASRFLNEKLFF,.,.,TRBJ1-4,TRBV28
TGTGCCAGCAGTTCCCCCGCTCCCGGGACAGGAGATACGCAGTATTTT,CASSSPAPGTGDTQYF,TRBD1,.,TRBJ2-3,TRBV28
TGTGCCAGCAGTCCCTCCCTAGCCAACTACAATGAGCAGTTCTTC,CASSPSLANYNEQFF,.,.,TRBJ2-1,TRBV6-5
TGTGCCAGCAGCTTAGAGGGGTTAGCGGGAGAGACGGCCTACGAGCAGTACTTC,CASSLEGLAGETAYEQYF,TRBD2,.,TRBJ2-7,TRBV13
TGTGCCAACAGACAGGCCGGGACTAGTGATGAGCAGTTCTTC,CANRQAGTSDEQFF,TRBD2,.,TRBJ2-1,TRBV9
TGTGCCACCAGTCCCGGGACAGACAATCAGCCCCAGCATTTT,CATSPGTDNQPQHF,TRBD1,.,TRBJ1-5,TRBV15
TGTGCCAGCAGCGATGCCGGACAGATTGACACTGAAGCTTTCTTT,CASSDAGQIDTEAFF,.,.,TRBJ1-1,TRBV2
TGTGCCAGCGAAACCCGACAGATCCAAGAGACCCAGTACTTC,CASETRQIQETQYF,.,.,TRBJ2-5,TRBV6-6
TGCGCCAGCAGCTTGCAGGGTATTTCACCCCTCCACTTT,CASSLQGISPLHF,.,.,TRBJ1-6,TRBV5-1
TGTGCCAGCAGCTCCCGACAGGGAGGAGTTTACGAGCAGTACTTC,CASSSRQGGVYEQYF,.,.,TRBJ2-7,TRBV11-1
TGTGCCAGCAGCTTATCCTCCCTCTTCAATGAGCAGTTCTTC,CASSLSSLFNEQFF,.,.,TRBJ2-1,TRBV11-2
TGTGCCAGCAGCTTCGGGGGGCCAGATACGCAGTATTTT,CASSFGGPDTQYF,.,.,TRBJ2-3,TRBV7-2
TGTGCCAGCAGCCCCAGCGGGAGCGGTGACATTCAGTACTTC,CASSPSGSGDIQYF,TRBD2,once,TRBJ2-4,TRBV28
TGTGCCAGTAGTATAGGGACAGGGGCCTCCTACGAGCAGTACTTC,CASSIGTGASYEQYF,TRBD1,.,TRBJ2-7,TRBV19
TGTGCCAGTAGTATGAGCCTCAACTCCTACGAGCAGTACTTC,CASSMSLNSYEQYF,.,.,TRBJ2-7,TRBV19
TGTGCCAGCAGCGCAGATTTACAGGGGGCGGGAGATACGCAGTATTTT,CASSADLQGAGDTQYF,TRBD1,.,TRBJ2-3,TRBV9
TGTGCCAGTGGGGGCAGGGCCCCTTTAGGCTACACCTTC,CASGGRAPLGYTF,.,.,TRBJ1-2,TRBV19
TGTGCCAGCAGTTTAACGGGACAGGGCCTCTACGAGCAGTACTTC,CASSLTGQGLYEQYF,TRBD1,.,TRBJ2-7,TRBV27
TGTGCCAGCAGACAGACAGGTGAAGCTTTCTTT,CASRQTGEAFF,.,.,TRBJ1-1,TRBV6-5
TGCGCCAGCAGTGACCCCCCCGGGGAGGACAAGAACACTGAAGCTTTCTTT,CASSDPPGEDKNTEAFF,.,.,TRBJ1-1,TRBV10-1
TGTGCCAGCAGCGCCTCAGGAAACACTGAAGCTTTCTTT,CASSASGNTEAFF,.,.,TRBJ1-1,TRBV7-8
TGCGCCAGCAGTGGGACTACGAACACCGGGGAGCTGTTTTTT,CASSGTTNTGELFF,.,few,TRBJ2-2,TRBV10-1